This T cell receptor beta chain was identified during a study of blood T cell repertoires in COVID-19. Allocation to cohorts depended on clinical history reported by the participants. Some clones are missing from TCRdb's copy, which holds only in-frame ones; the method was immunoSEQ multiplex PCR. The table lists under 200,000 clones, 70% to 90% of them singletons. The sequenced sample consisted of PBMCs or T cells enriched from blood (not recorded which). The source of this sequence is a woman between 50 and 59 years old who had recovered from COVID-19.

CDR3: CASSLSPVSNTEAFF. The DNA of the CDR3 is TGTGCCAGCAGTTTATCCCCGGTCTCGAACACTGAAGCTTTCTTT. The chain combines TRBV27 with TRBJ1-1; D not resolved. Trimming took 0 bases from V and 1 from J, leaving 9 bases between them. Germline-derived CDR1 and CDR2 are MNHEY and SMNVEV (reference sequence). The CDR3 runs 15 residues.